This entry describes one TCR beta chain. TCRdb's copy holds only in-frame clones and misses some; the assay was immunoSEQ multiplex PCR. In the table there are around 12,000 clones, approximately 74% of which are singletons. The sample's treatment: randomized to nivolumab then ipilimumab (arm A) or the reverse (arm B). DNA-damaging chemotherapy had not been given to any patient beforehand. Sorted cells were live CD3+CD8+, lacking CD19 and CD56, from PBMCs. The sample belongs to a study of sequential checkpoint blockade in melanoma. This CDR3 contains 16 residues. V gave up 1 base and J gave up 8 bases; unmatched junction bases: 11. Per germline, CDR1 SGHAT and CDR2 FQNNGV.

Sequenced material: CD8+ T cells sorted from blood (inferred from file names), taken from a patient given nivolumab and ipilimumab in sequence. The chain joins TRBV11-2 to TRBJ2-1; 7 bases line up with TRBD1. The receptor was derived from a human donor with melanoma. CDR3 in amino acids: CASSLGWGTVYDEQFF. In DNA form, the CDR3 reads TGTGCCAGCAGCTTAGGTTGGGGGACAGTTTACGATGAGCAGTTCTTC. The variable domain in full, completed from reference TRBV11-2 and TRBJ2-1, reads EAGVAQSPRYKIIEKRQSVAFWCNPISGHATLYWYQQILGQGPKLLIQFQNNGVVDDSQLPKDRFSAERLKGVDSTLKIQPAKLEDSAVYLCASSLGWGTVYDEQFFGPGTRLTVL.